This T cell receptor beta chain was found in a study of blood T cell repertoires in COVID-19. CDR1 and CDR2 (germline): MNHNY, SVGAGI (reference sequence). The CDR3 runs to 15 residues. V lost 2 bases, J lost 5 bases, and 6 bases stayed unmatched. Using immunoSEQ multiplex PCR, the repertoire was profiled, and TCRdb retains in-frame clones only, with some absent. The sample carries over 110,000 clones, about 80% recorded once. The chain couples TRBV6-6 to TRBJ2-7, with 10 bases lining up with TRBD1. Sequencing was carried out using peripheral blood. The receptor comes from a man in his 70s who had recovered from COVID-19. As DNA, the CDR3 is TGTGCCAGCAGTTACCACCGGGACAGGGGAGACGAGCAGTACTTC. Amino acid sequence: CASSYHRDRGDEQYF.